This TCR beta chain is drawn from a study of blood T cell repertoires in COVID-19. The overall study: Acute-phase and convalescent COVID-19 samples originated in the United States, Italy and Spain.

Germline V gene lookup returns CDR1 MDHEN and CDR2 SYDVKM. The V gene end was trimmed by 5 bases and the J gene end by 0 bases; junction bases not matched to a gene: 6. CDR3 length equals 15 residues. Some clones are missing from TCRdb's copy, which holds only in-frame ones; the method was immunoSEQ multiplex PCR. The sample contains some 14,000 clones, 90% of which appear only once. The TCR was taken from a human donor in a cohort sampled during active COVID-19. The J gene is TRBJ2-7, the V gene TRBV28; 8 bases align to TRBD2. Material for sequencing was peripheral blood. The CDR3 loop is CASSDGGESSYEQYF. In nucleotides, the CDR3 is TGTGCCAGCAGTGACGGGGGGGAGAGCTCCTACGAGCAGTACTTC.